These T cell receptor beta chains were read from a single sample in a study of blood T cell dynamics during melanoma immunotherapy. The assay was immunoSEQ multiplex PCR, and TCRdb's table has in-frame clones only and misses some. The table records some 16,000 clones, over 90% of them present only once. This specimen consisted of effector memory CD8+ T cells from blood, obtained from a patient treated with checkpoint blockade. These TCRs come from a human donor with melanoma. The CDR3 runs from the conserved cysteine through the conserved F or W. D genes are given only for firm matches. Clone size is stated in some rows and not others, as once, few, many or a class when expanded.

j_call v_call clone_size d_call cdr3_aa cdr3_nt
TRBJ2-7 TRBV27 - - CASSPNFPPVKSQWYEQYF TGTGCCAGCAGTCCCAATTTCCCCCCGGTAAAATCGCAATGGTACGAGCAGTACTTC
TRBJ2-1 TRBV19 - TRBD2 CASSPLPTSGYNEQFF TGTGCCAGTAGCCCACTCCCGACTAGCGGCTACAATGAGCAGTTCTTC
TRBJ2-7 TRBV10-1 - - CASSPGRTYEQYF TGCGCCAGCAGTCCGGGCCGCACCTACGAGCAGTACTTC
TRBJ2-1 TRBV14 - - CASSRDTLSSYNEQFF TGTGCCAGCAGCCGAGACACCTTAAGCTCCTACAATGAGCAGTTCTTC
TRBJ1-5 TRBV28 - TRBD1 CASTTPTGGGWNSNQPQHF TGTGCCAGCACAACCCCAACAGGGGGCGGATGGAATAGCAATCAGCCCCAGCATTTT
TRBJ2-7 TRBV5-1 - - CASSLSQGTYEQYF TGCGCCAGCAGCTTGTCGCAGGGAACCTACGAGCAGTACTTC
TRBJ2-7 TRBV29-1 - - CSVGGRDKGTYEQYF TGCAGCGTTGGGGGCCGGGACAAGGGTACCTACGAGCAGTACTTC
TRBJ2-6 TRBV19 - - CASSPFEIPSSGANVLTF TGTGCCAGTAGTCCGTTTGAGATACCGAGCTCTGGGGCCAACGTCCTGACTTTC
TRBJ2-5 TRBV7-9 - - CASSLASGLGTQYF TGTGCCAGCAGCTTAGCATCAGGTTTGGGGACCCAGTACTTC
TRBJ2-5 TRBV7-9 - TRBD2 CASSLPGLEATQYF TGTGCCAGCAGCTTGCCGGGACTAGAGGCGACCCAGTACTTC
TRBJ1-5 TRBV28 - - CASSFLQGQPQHF TGTGCCAGCAGTTTCCTACAGGGACAGCCCCAGCATTTT
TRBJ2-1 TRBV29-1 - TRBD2 CSVVHSGSNEQFF TGCAGCGTTGTTCATAGCGGGAGTAATGAGCAGTTCTTC
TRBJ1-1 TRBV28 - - CASSDRGVSSMNTEAFF TGTGCCAGCAGCGACCGCGGGGTGTCGTCTATGAACACTGAAGCTTTCTTT
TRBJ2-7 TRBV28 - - CASTAVANYEQYF TGTGCCAGCACGGCTGTGGCAAACTACGAGCAGTACTTC
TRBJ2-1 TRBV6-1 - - CASSDYFREQFF TGTGCCAGCAGTGACTACTTTCGTGAGCAGTTCTTC
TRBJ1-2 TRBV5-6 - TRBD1 CASSFGTGALNGYTF TGTGCCAGCAGCTTTGGGACAGGGGCCCTCAATGGCTACACCTTC
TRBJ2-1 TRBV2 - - CASSSPESYEQFF TGTGCCAGCAGTTCGCCGGAGAGCTATGAGCAGTTCTTC
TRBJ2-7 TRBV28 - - CASSQGYEQYF TGTGCCAGCAGTCAGGGCTACGAGCAGTACTTC
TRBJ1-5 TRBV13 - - CASSYGRRPQHF TGTGCCAGCAGCTACGGCCGGAGGCCCCAGCATTTT
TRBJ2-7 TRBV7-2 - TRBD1 CASSLIQGREQYF TGTGCCAGCAGCTTAATACAGGGGCGCGAGCAGTACTTC
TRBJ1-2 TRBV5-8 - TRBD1 CASSSPGQGLNYGYTF TGTGCCAGCAGCTCCCCGGGACAGGGGCTTAACTATGGCTACACCTTC
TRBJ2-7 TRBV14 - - CASSQPGDYEQYF TGTGCCAGCAGCCAACCCGGGGACTACGAGCAGTACTTC
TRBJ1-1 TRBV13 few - CASSLEGDTEAFF TGTGCCAGCAGCTTAGAGGGGGACACTGAAGCTTTCTTT
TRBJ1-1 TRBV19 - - CASSPITGRATEAFF TGTGCCAGTAGTCCAATTACAGGGCGGGCCACTGAAGCTTTCTTT
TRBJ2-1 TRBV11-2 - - CASSLVVYEQFF TGTGCCAGCAGCTTGGTTGTCTATGAGCAGTTCTTC
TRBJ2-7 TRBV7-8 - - CASGGGTYEQYF TGTGCCAGCGGCGGGGGCACCTACGAGCAGTACTTC
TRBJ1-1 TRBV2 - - CASRVELNTEAFF TGTGCCAGCAGGGTGGAGTTGAACACTGAAGCTTTCTTT
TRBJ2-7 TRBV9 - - CASSVADVQSVYEQYF TGTGCCAGCAGCGTAGCGGACGTCCAGAGCGTCTACGAGCAGTACTTC
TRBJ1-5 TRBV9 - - CASSVDGTPNQPQHF TGTGCCAGCAGCGTTGACGGGACACCTAATCAGCCCCAGCATTTT
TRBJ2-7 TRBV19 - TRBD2 CASSFGLADEQYF TGTGCCAGTAGTTTCGGACTAGCCGACGAGCAGTACTTC
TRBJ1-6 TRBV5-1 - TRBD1 CASSAVPQGVGSPLHF TGCGCCAGCAGCGCCGTCCCACAGGGGGTAGGGTCACCCCTCCACTTT
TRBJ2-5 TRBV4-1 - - CASSLGPGFETQYF TGCGCCAGCAGCTTAGGACCGGGGTTCGAGACCCAGTACTTC
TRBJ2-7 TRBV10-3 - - CAILSGYEQYF TGTGCCATCCTTAGCGGTTACGAGCAGTACTTC
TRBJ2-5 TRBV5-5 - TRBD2 CASSLVASGRETQYF TGTGCCAGCAGCTTGGTGGCTAGCGGGAGAGAGACCCAGTACTTC
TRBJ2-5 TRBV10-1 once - CASPQRRDQETQYF TGCGCCAGCCCGCAAAGGAGGGACCAAGAGACCCAGTACTTC
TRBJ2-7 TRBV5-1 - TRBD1 CASSSWTGESYEQYF TGCGCCAGCAGCTCCTGGACAGGGGAATCCTACGAGCAGTACTTC
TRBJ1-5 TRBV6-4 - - CASSDSTPYQPQHF TGTGCCAGCAGTGACAGTACGCCCTATCAGCCCCAGCATTTT
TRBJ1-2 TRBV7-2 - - CASSLPRGGGNYGYTF TGTGCCAGCAGCTTACCCCGGGGGGGAGGTAACTATGGCTACACCTTC
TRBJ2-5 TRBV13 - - CASSSGVPSPQYF TGTGCCAGCAGCTCCGGGGTCCCTTCCCCCCAGTACTTC
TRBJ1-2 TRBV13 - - CASSSGRSNYGYTF TGTGCCAGCAGCTCCGGGCGTTCTAACTATGGCTACACCTTC
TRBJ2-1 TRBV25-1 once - CASSELAEAYNEQFF TGTGCCAGCAGTGAATTGGCGGAAGCCTACAATGAGCAGTTCTTC
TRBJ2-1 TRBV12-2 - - CASRGRTTNNEQFF TGTGCAAGTCGCGGCAGGACCACAAACAATGAGCAGTTCTTC
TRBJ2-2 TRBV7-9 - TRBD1 CASSPDRGRNTGELFF TGTGCCAGCAGCCCGGACAGGGGGCGGAACACCGGGGAGCTGTTTTTT
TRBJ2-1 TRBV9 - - CASSGNEQFF TGTGCCAGCAGCGGCAATGAGCAGTTCTTC
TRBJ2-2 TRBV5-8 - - CASSLVVLSGELFF TGTGCCAGCAGCTTGGTGGTACTTAGCGGGGAGCTGTTTTTT
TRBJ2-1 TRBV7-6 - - CASSLRRGEGGNEQFF TGTGCCAGCAGCTTACGGCGAGGAGAGGGGGGCAATGAGCAGTTCTTC
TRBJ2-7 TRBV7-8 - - CASTPTNGPGNEQYF TGTGCCAGCACCCCCACTAACGGGCCAGGGAACGAGCAGTACTTC